The 18 T cell receptor beta chains in this list originate from one sample, sequenced in a study of vaccination effects on CD4 cells after COVID-19. Antigen-specific CD4+ T cells were expanded with viral peptide pools in the ViraFEST assay before sequencing. The culture ran for around 10 days before CD4+ T cells were isolated. Every participant took two doses of the BNT162b2 or mRNA-1273 vaccine. The antigens these receptors bind are not known. Sequencing was performed with immunoSEQ multiplex PCR; in TCRdb, only in-frame clones are kept and a portion is missing. The repertoire has around 24,000 clones, roughly 76% of them found once; the top ten carry 5.6%. This specimen consisted of CD4+ T cells from PBMCs cultured with SARS-CoV-2 spike peptides, obtained after COVID-19 vaccination. Source of these receptors: a human donor who received a COVID-19 vaccine. Some clones in this sample may be carry-over from other donors' samples.

This clone was recorded only once. This sequence joins TRBV4-3 and TRBJ2-5, with 7 bases aligning to TRBD1. The CDR3 is 16 residues long. The V gene end was trimmed by 0 bases and the J gene end by 5 bases; junction bases not matched to a gene: 9. Germline loops: CDR1 LGHNA, CDR2 YSLEER. The CDR3 DNA is TGCGCCAGCAGCCAAGATCCCCCGACAGGGTTTGAGACCCAGTACTTC. It encodes CASSQDPPTGFETQYF.

This chain joins TRBV18 and TRBJ1-3, with a tentative D call TRBD1 (6 bases). Germline CDR1 and CDR2: KGHSH and LQKENI. Deletions cut 3 bases from V and 6 bases from J, with 15 bases between. This CDR3 comprises 15 residues. CDR3 DNA sequence: TGTGCCAGCTCACCGTTGCAGGGGCGGACAAACACCATATATTTT. Translating it yields CASSPLQGRTNTIYF.

The rearrangement joins TRBV29-1 to TRBJ1-2; D gene uncertain. V was pared by 1 base and J by 5 bases, with 8 bases between. CDR3 length: 12 amino acids. From germline, CDR1 is SQVTM and CDR2 ANQGSEA. This CDR3 reads CSVEASWYGYTF. DNA for the CDR3: TGCAGCGTTGAAGCATCATGGTATGGCTACACCTTC. Variable domain in full (rest from reference TRBV29-1 and TRBJ1-2): SAVISQKPSRDICQRGTSLTIQCQVDSQVTMMFWYRQQPGQSLTLIATANQGSEATYESGFVIDKFPISRPNLTFSTLTVSNMSPEDSSIYLCSVEASWYGYTFGSGTRLTVV.

This clone was detected a few times. The V call is TRBV9, the J call TRBJ2-5; the D gene is possibly TRBD2 (5 bases). This CDR3 is 15 amino acids long. With 0 bases removed from V and 7 bases from J, the gap between germline ends came to 16 bases. From germline, CDR1 is SGDLS and CDR2 YYNGEE. CDR3 DNA sequence: TGTGCCAGCAGCGTAGATATAGGGAGCTCGGGGACCCAGTACTTC. Protein sequence: CASSVDIGSSGTQYF. The whole variable domain, filled in from reference TRBV9 and TRBJ2-5, reads DSGVTQTPKHLITATGQRVTLRCSPRSGDLSVYWYQQSLDQGLQFLIQYYNGEERAKGNILERFSAQQFPDLHSELNLSSLELGDSALYFCASSVDIGSSGTQYFGPGTRLLVL.

The chain recombines TRBV18 with TRBJ2-7; 7 nucleotides match TRBD1. The CDR3 consists of 15 residues. V gave up 2 bases and J gave up 3 bases; unmatched junction bases: 7. CDR1 is KGHSH, CDR2 LQKENI, per germline. CDR3 sequence (DNA): TGTGCCAGCTCACCAAGGACAGGACCATTCTACGAGCAGTACGTC. It specifies CASSPRTGPFYEQYV.

This sequence joins TRBV6-6 and TRBJ2-5; D gene unclear. Trimming cost V 2 bases and J 5 bases, with 6 bases left between them. Germline V CDR1 and CDR2: MNHNY, SVGAGI (reference sequence). CDR3 length equals 12 residues. The CDR3 loop reads CASSYGLETQYF. The DNA for the CDR3 is TGTGCCAGCAGTTACGGTCTGGAGACCCAGTACTTC.

This sequence joins TRBV6-4 and TRBJ1-1; the match to TRBD1 covers 7 bases. The CDR3 runs 14 residues. The V and J ends lost 4 bases and 5 bases, in that order; junction bases with no gene match: 7. Germline V lookup: CDR1 MRHNA, CDR2 SNTAGT. The CDR3 spells CASSADRAATEAFF. CDR3 bases: TGTGCCAGCAGTGCTGACAGGGCCGCGACTGAAGCTTTCTTT.

The rearrangement joins TRBV6-5 to TRBJ1-5, with D uncertain. The CDR3 is 15 amino acids. Trimming cost V 0 bases and J 1 base, with 7 bases left between them. CDR1 is MNHEY, CDR2 SVGAGI, per germline. CDR3 nucleotide sequence: TGTGCCAGCAGTTACTCGTTAGGAAGCAATCAGCCCCAGCATTTT. As protein: CASSYSLGSNQPQHF.

This chain links TRBV10-3 with TRBJ1-6, with D perhaps matching TRBD1 (6 bases). Trimming shortened V by 4 bases and J by 10 bases, and 20 bases separated the two germline ends. The CDR3 sequence is 16 residues long. The germline gives CDR1 ENHRY, CDR2 SYGVKD. The chain's CDR3 is CAISGVPIERGSPLHF. The CDR3 coding sequence is TGTGCCATCAGTGGGGTACCTATAGAGAGGGGGTCACCCCTCCACTTT.

The chain joins TRBV3-1 (or the pseudogene TRBV3-2) to TRBJ1-1; D is unresolved. Between the trimmed V and J ends, which lost 3 bases and 8 bases, there was a span of 13 bases. This CDR3 contains 13 residues. Germline values: CDR1 LGHDT, CDR2 YNNKEL (reference sequence). The CDR3 bases are TGTGCCAGCAGCCAGGTCTTTTCACAAGAAGCTTTCTTT. Translated: CASSQVFSQEAFF.

The chain has TRBV11-2 and TRBJ1-1; 11 bases are shared with TRBD1. Looked up from germline, CDR1 is SGHAT and CDR2 is FQNNGV. The CDR3 loop spans 18 amino acids. The ends lost 6 bases at V and 4 bases at J; junction bases unmatched: 16. CDR3 sequence reads: CASSRAAGTGGSSTEAFF. As DNA, the CDR3 is TGTGCCAGCAGTCGAGCTGCCGGGACAGGGGGTTCGAGCACTGAAGCTTTCTTT.

The chain combines TRBV5-4 with TRBJ2-1; no reliable D call. Trimming stripped 6 bases from V and 5 bases from J, with 15 bases between. Germline V gene sequence: CDR1 SGHNT, CDR2 YYREEE (reference sequence). This CDR3 has 14 amino acids. The CDR3 coding sequence is TGTGCCAGCACCCAACGGGCCCTGGACAATGAGCAGTTCTTC. Its translation: CASTQRALDNEQFF.

This chain uses TRBV19 with TRBJ2-5, with a possible D match to TRBD1 (6 bases). CDR3 length equals 15 residues. Germline-derived CDR1 and CDR2 are LNHDA and SQIVND (reference sequence). Trimming stripped 6 bases from V and 5 bases from J, with 19 bases between. CDR3: CASSFRTRGRETQYF. The CDR3 coding sequence is TGTGCCAGTAGCTTTCGTACCAGGGGCAGGGAGACCCAGTACTTC.

This chain links TRBV11-2 with TRBJ1-1; D perhaps matches TRBD1 (5 bases). CDR3 size: 15 residues. The germline V and J ends were trimmed by 5 bases and 0 bases, with 13 bases remaining between them. Germline CDR1 reads SGHAT; CDR2 reads FQNNGV. Here the CDR3 reads CASSDRQIMNTEAFF. The CDR3 nucleotides are TGTGCCAGCAGCGATCGACAGATCATGAACACTGAAGCTTTCTTT.

V gene TRBV9 combines with J gene TRBJ1-5; no reliable D call. V was cut by 0 bases and J by 2 bases, with 12 bases left in between. Germline V lookup: CDR1 SGDLS, CDR2 YYNGEE. This CDR3 region has 16 residues. In DNA, the CDR3 is TGTGCCAGCAGCGTAGGTGAGCCCTGGGGCAATCAGCCCCAGCATTTT. It is translated as CASSVGEPWGNQPQHF.

The CDR3 is CASSPSGFSSPLHF. DNA of the CDR3: TGTGCCAGCAGCCCGTCAGGGTTCTCTTCACCCCTCCACTTT. The rearrangement joins TRBV5-6 to TRBJ1-6; D might be TRBD1 (5 bases). The length of the CDR3 is 14 residues. Deletions cut 4 bases from V and 9 bases from J, with 14 bases between. Germline CDR1 SGHDT, CDR2 YYEEEE. Looking up the rest from reference TRBV5-6 and TRBJ1-6 gives the full variable domain: DAGVTQSPTHLIKTRGQQVTLRCSPKSGHDTVSWYQQALGQGPQFIFQYYEEEERQRGNFPDRFSGHQFPNYSSELNVNALLLGDSALYLCASSPSGFSSPLHFGNGTRLTVT.

J is TRBJ2-3 and V is TRBV11-2; the D call may be TRBD1 or TRBD2 (5 bases each). This CDR3 spans 15 amino acids. Germline V gene sequence: CDR1 SGHAT, CDR2 FQNNGV. Trimming shortened V by 0 bases and J by 6 bases, and 13 bases separated the two germline ends. The DNA of the CDR3 is TGTGCCAGCAGCTTAGATTGGGGGTTGAGCGATACGCAGTATTTT. Protein: CASSLDWGLSDTQYF. Full variable domain (outside the CDR3, taken from reference TRBV11-2 and TRBJ2-3): EAGVAQSPRYKIIEKRQSVAFWCNPISGHATLYWYQQILGQGPKLLIQFQNNGVVDDSQLPKDRFSAERLKGVDSTLKIQPAKLEDSAVYLCASSLDWGLSDTQYFGPGTRLTVL.

The rearrangement joins TRBV5-1 to TRBJ2-3; 7 bases map to TRBD1. The CDR3 extends over 14 amino acids. Germline trimming cut 4 bases from V and 2 bases from J; bases unmatched to any gene: 4. Looked up from germline, CDR1 is SGHRS and CDR2 is YFSETQ. The CDR3 protein is CASSEQGITDTQYF. DNA of the CDR3: TGCGCCAGCAGCGAACAGGGGATCACAGATACGCAGTATTTT.